Following are 4 T cell receptor beta chains from one sample sequenced in a study of blood T cell repertoires in COVID-19. Measured with immunoSEQ multiplex PCR; TCRdb has only the in-frame clones, and not every one. The table includes 180,000 or so clones, about 86% detected once. Sequenced: peripheral blood. Receptors were obtained from a man between 18 and 29 years old with active or convalescent COVID-19.

The rearrangement links TRBV28 to TRBJ2-2, with TRBD1 as a possible D gene (5 bases). Per the germline V gene, CDR1 is MDHEN and CDR2 is SYDVKM. There are 13 residues in the CDR3. V was shortened by 10 bases and J by 1 base, with 10 bases between the two germline ends. CDR3 residues: CAIVQENTGELFF. The CDR3 DNA follows: TGTGCCATCGTACAGGAGAACACCGGGGAGCTGTTTTTT.

The chain uses TRBV15 and TRBJ1-1; a weak D match, TRBD1 (6 bases). There are 12 residues in the CDR3. The V end lost 8 bases, the J end lost 8 bases, and 15 bases lay between the germline ends. From germline, CDR1 is LNHNV and CDR2 YYDKDF (reference sequence). In nucleotides, the CDR3 is TGTGCCACCGCCCACCGGGGGGCGGAAGCTTTCTTT. Translating gives CATAHRGAEAFF.

The chain joins TRBV7-9 to TRBJ2-7; D is undetermined. Germline V lookup: CDR1 SEHNR, CDR2 FQNEAQ (reference sequence). Trimming cost V 3 bases and J 3 bases, with 12 bases left between them. This CDR3 region has 14 residues. CDR3 nucleotide sequence: TGTGCCAGCAGCTTTGACTCGCCCCTCTACGAGCAGTACTTC. It codes for CASSFDSPLYEQYF.

V usage is TRBV3-1 (or the pseudogene TRBV3-2) and J usage is TRBJ2-7; 8 bases are a match to TRBD1. The CDR3 length is 16 residues. V lost 4 bases, J lost 3 bases, and 11 bases stayed unmatched. Germline V gene data show CDR1 as LGHDT and CDR2 as YNNKEL (reference sequence). In DNA, the CDR3 is TGTGCCAGCAGCCCTCGCGGGACAGGTTATGACTACGAGCAGTACGTC. As protein: CASSPRGTGYDYEQYV.